Here is one T cell receptor beta chain with its context. The data derive from a study of blood T cell repertoires in COVID-19. Overall study context: The samples span acute and convalescent COVID-19 from the United States, Italy and Spain. The analysed material was cDNA or gDNA that came from T cells, B-cell-depleted T cells, or PBMCs.

In the study's own analysis: Nucleated cell number was recorded as an estimate derived from reference gene primer amplification. Assay: immunoSEQ multiplex PCR; the TCRdb copy retains only in-frame clones and omits some. Clonal size and the V and J genes are those of that table, whereas D and trimming came from the DNA. Found here are under 75,000 clones, under 85% of them singletons; the top ten hold 4.5% to 7%. The CDR3 totals 12 residues. CDR1 and CDR2 from the germline V gene are ENHRY and SYGVKD. The V end was cut by 0 bases, the J end by 8 bases, with 7 bases between. The sample taken for sequencing was peripheral blood. The sequence came from a woman in her seventies with acute or convalescent COVID-19. The chain combines TRBV10-3 with TRBJ1-1, with D possibly being TRBD1 (5 bases). CDR3 sequence (DNA): TGTGCCATCAGTGAGTCTGACAGAGAAGCTTTCTTT. It is translated as CAISESDREAFF.